Ten or more counts support the clone carrying this T cell receptor (beta chain). Its antigen is unknown. Deletions cut 10 bases from V and 8 bases from J, with 21 bases between. Germline-derived CDR1 and CDR2 are SNHLY and FYNNEI. The CDR3 length is 14 residues. This specimen belongs to a study of T cells in Graves' hyperthyroidism and ophthalmopathy. Whole-study results and caveats: Most clonotypes that expanded in the thyroid above 0.001 also showed up in blood.

What was amplified from RNA transcripts were TCR beta CDR3 regions. The primer set for the first-round RT-PCR of the TCR CDR3 was HTBI. Via MiXCR, TCRdb re-called the multiplex PCR reads, giving one row per CDR3 protein. The repertoire consists of hundreds of thousands of distinct CDR3 sequences, with roughly 15% occurring once and the leading ten covering around 14%. The clonotype originates from a man younger than 35 with Graves' ophthalmopathy. Specimen: blood. V is TRBV2 and J is TRBJ2-1; D call uncertain. This chain's CDR3 is CATLGPPAIDEQFF. In nucleotides, the CDR3 is TGTGCCACCTTGGGTCCTCCTGCCATCGATGAGCAGTTCTTC.